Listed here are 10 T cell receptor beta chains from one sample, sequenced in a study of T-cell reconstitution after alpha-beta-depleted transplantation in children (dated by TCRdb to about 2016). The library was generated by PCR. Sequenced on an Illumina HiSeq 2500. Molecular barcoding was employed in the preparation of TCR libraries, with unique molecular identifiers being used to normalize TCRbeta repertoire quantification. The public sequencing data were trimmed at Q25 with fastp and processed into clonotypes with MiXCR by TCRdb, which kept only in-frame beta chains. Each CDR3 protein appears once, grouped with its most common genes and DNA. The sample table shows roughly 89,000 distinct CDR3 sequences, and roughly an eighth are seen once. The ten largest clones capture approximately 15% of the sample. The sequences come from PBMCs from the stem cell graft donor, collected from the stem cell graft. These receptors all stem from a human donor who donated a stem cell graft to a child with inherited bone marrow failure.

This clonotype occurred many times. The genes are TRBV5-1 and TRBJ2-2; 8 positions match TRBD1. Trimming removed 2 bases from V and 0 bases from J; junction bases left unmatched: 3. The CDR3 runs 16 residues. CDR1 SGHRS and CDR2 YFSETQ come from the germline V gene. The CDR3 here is CASSLSGGANTGELFF. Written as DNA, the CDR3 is TGCGCCAGCAGCTTATCAGGGGGCGCGAACACCGGGGAGCTGTTTTTT.

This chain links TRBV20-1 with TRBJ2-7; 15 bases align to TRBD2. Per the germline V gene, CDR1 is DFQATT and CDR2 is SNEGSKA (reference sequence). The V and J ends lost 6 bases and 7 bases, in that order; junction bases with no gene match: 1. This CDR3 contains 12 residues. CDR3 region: CSAGLAGGEQYF. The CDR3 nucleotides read TGCAGTGCCGGACTAGCGGGAGGGGAGCAGTACTTC.

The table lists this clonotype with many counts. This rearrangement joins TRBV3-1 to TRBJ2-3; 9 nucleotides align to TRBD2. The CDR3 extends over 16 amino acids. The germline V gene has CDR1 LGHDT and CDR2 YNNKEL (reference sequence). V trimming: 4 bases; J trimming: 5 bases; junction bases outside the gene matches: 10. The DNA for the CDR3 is TGTGCCAGCAGCCCAACTAAAGCGGGGGGTCTAGATACGCAGTATTTT. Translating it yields CASSPTKAGGLDTQYF.

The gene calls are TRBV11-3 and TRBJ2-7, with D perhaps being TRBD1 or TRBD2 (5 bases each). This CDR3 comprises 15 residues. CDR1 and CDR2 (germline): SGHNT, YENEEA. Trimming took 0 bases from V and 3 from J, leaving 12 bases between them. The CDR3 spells CASSLERGLYYEQYF. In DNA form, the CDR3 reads TGTGCCAGCAGCTTAGAGAGGGGCCTTTACTACGAGCAGTACTTC.

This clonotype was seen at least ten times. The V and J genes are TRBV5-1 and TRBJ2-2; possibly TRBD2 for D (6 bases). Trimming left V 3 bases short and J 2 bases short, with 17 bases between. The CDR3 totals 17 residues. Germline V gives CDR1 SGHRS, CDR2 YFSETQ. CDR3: CASSSSVAVSNTGELFF. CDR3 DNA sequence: TGCGCCAGCAGCTCGTCCGTAGCGGTTTCAAACACCGGGGAGCTGTTTTTT.

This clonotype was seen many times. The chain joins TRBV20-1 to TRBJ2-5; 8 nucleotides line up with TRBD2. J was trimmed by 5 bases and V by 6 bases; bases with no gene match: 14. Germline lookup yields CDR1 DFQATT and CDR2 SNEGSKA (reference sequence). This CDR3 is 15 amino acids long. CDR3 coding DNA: TGCAGTGCCCCCCCGGGGGGGAGGTCACGGGAGACCCAGTACTTC. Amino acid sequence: CSAPPGGRSRETQYF.

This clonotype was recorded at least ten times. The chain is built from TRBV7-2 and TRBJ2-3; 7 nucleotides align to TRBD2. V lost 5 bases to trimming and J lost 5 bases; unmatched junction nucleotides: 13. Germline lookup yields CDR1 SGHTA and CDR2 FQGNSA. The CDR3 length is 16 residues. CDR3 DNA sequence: TGTGCCAGCAGCGACCGACTAGCTCCTCCCCGAGATACGCAGTATTTT. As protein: CASSDRLAPPRDTQYF.

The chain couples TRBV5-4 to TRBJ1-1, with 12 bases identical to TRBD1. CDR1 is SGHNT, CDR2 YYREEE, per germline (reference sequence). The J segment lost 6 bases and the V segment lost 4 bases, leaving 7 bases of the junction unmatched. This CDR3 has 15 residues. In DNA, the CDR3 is TGTGCCAGCAGCACTAGCCGGGACAGGGGGCCTGAAGCTTTCTTT. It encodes CASSTSRDRGPEAFF.

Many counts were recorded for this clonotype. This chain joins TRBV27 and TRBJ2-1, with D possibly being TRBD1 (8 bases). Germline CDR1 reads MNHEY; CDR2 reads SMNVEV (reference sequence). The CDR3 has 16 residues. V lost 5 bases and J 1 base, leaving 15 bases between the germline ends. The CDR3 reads CASSPNRGGSYNEQFF. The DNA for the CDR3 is TGTGCCAGCAGTCCCAACAGGGGGGGGTCCTACAATGAGCAGTTCTTC.

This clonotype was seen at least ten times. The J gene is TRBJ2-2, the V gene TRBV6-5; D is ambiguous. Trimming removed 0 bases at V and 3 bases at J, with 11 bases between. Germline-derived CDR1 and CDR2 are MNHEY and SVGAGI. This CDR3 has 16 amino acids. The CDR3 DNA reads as TGTGCCAGCAGTTACTCGAAGTACACCCACACCGGGGAGCTGTTTTTT. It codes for CASSYSKYTHTGELFF.